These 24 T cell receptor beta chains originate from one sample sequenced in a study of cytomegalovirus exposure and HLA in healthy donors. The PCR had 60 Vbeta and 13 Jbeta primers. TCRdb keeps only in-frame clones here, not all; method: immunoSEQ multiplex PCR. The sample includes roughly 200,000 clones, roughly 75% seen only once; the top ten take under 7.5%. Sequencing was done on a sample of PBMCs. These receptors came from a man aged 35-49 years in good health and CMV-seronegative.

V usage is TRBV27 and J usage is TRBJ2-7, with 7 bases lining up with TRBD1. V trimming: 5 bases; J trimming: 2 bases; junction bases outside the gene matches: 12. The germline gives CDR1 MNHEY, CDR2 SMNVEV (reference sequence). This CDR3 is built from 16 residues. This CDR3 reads CASSRTWDSPAYEQYF. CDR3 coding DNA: TGTGCCAGCAGTCGGACCTGGGACAGCCCGGCCTACGAGCAGTACTTC.

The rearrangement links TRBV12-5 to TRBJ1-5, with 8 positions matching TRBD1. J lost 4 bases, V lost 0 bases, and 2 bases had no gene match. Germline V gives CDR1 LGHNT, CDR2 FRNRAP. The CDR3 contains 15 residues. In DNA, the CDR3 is TGTGCTAGTGGTTTGGTAGGACAGGGTAATCAGCCCCAGCATTTT. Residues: CASGLVGQGNQPQHF.

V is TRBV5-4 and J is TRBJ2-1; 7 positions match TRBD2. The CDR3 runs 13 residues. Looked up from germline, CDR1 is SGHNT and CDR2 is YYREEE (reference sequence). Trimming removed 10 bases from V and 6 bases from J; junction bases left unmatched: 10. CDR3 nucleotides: TGTGCCTTTGGGGGGGACTCCCCCAATGAGCAGTTCTTC. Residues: CAFGGDSPNEQFF. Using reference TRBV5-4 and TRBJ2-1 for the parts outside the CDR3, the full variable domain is ETGVTQSPTHLIKTRGQQVTLRCSSQSGHNTVSWYQQALGQGPQFIFQYYREEENGRGNFPPRFSGLQFPNYSSELNVNALELDDSALYLCAFGGDSPNEQFFGPGTRLTVL.

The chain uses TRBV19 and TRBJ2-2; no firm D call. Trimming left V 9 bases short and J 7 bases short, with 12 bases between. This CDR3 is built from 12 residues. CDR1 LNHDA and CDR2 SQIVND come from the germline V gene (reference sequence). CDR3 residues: CASPDASGELFF. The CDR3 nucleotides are TGTGCCAGCCCAGATGCTAGCGGGGAGCTGTTTTTT.

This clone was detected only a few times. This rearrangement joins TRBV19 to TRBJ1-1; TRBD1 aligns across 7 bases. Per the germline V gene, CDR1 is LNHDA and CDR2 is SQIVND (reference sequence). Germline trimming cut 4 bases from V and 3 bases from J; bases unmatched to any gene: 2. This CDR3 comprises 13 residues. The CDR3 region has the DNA TGTGCCAGTAGTAATGACAGGGACACTGAAGCTTTCTTT. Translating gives CASSNDRDTEAFF.

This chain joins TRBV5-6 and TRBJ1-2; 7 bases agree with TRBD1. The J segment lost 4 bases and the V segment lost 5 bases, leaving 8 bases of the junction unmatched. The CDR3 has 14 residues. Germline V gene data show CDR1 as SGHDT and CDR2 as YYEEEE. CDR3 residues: CASRYRDRPYGYTF. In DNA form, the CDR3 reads TGTGCCAGCAGATACCGGGACAGACCCTATGGCTACACCTTC.

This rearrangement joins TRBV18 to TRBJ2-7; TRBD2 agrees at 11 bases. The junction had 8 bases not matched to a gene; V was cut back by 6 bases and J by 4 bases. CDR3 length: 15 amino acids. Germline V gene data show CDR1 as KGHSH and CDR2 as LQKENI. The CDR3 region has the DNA TGTGCCAGCTCTCGGGCCGGGACTAGCGGTTACGAGCAGTACTTC. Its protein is CASSRAGTSGYEQYF.

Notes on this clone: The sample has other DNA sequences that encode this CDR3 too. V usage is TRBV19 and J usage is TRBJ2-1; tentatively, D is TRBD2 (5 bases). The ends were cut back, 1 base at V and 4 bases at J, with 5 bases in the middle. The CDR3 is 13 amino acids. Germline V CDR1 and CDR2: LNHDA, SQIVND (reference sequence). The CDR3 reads CASSIGGYNEQFF. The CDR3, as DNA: TGTGCCAGTAGTATAGGCGGGTACAATGAGCAGTTCTTC.

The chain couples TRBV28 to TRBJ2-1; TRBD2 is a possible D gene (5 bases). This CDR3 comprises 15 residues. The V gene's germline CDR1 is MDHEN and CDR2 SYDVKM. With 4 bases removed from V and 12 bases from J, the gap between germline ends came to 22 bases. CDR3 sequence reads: CASSSHDMDSGVQFF. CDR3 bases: TGTGCCAGCAGTTCCCATGACATGGACTCAGGAGTGCAGTTCTTC.

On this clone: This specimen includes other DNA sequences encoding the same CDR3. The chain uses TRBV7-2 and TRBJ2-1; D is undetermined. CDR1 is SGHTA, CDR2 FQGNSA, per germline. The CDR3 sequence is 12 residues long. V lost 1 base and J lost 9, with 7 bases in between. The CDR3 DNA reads TGTGCCAGCAGCTTAGGTCCCAGTGAGCAGTTCTTC. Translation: CASSLGPSEQFF.

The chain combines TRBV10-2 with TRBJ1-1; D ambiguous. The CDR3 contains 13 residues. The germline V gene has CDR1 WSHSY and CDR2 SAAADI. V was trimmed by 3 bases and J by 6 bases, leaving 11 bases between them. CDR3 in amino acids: CASSEQRVAEAFF. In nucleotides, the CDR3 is TGCGCCAGCAGTGAACAGAGGGTGGCTGAAGCTTTCTTT.

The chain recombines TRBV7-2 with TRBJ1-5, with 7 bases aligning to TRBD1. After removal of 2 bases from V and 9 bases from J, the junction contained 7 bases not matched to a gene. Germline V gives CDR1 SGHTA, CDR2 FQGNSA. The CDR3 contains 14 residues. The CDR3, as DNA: TGTGCCAGCAGCTTAATTGCAGGGGGAAGGCCCCAGCATTTT. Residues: CASSLIAGGRPQHF.

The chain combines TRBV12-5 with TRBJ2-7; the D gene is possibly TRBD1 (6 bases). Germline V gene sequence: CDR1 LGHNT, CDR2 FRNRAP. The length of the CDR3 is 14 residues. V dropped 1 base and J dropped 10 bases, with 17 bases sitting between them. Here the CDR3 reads CASGLGQDAGGQYF. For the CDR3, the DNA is TGTGCTAGTGGTTTGGGACAGGACGCCGGCGGACAGTACTTC.

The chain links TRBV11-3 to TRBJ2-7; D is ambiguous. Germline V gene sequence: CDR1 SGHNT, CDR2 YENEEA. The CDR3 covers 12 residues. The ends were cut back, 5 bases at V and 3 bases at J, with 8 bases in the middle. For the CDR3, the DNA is TGTGCCAGCAGCCAGAGGCTCTACGAGCAGTACTTC. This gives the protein CASSQRLYEQYF.

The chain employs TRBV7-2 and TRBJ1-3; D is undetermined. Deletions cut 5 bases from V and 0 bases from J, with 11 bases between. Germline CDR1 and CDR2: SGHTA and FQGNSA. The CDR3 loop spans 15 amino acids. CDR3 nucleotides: TGTGCCAGCAGCCCACCCGGGTACTCTGGAAACACCATATATTTT. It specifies CASSPPGYSGNTIYF.

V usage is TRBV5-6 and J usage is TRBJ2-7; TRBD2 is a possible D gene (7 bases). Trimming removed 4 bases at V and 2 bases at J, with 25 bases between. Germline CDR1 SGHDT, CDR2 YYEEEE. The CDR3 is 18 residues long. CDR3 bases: TGTGCCAGCAGCCCAAGGGGGGCGGGAGCGGCGGGGCCCTACGAGCAGTACTTC. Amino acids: CASSPRGAGAAGPYEQYF.

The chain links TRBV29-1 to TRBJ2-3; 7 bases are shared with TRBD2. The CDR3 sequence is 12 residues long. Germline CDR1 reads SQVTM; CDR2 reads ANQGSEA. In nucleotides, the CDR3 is TGCAGTTACGGGGGAGGGTCAATCTCGCAGTATTTT. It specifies CSYGGGSISQYF.

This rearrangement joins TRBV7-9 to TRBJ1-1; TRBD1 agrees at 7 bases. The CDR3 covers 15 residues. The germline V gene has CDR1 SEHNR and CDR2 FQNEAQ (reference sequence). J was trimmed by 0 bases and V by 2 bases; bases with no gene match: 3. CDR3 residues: CASSLPGQMNTEAFF. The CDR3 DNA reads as TGTGCCAGCAGCTTACCGGGACAGATGAACACTGAAGCTTTCTTT.

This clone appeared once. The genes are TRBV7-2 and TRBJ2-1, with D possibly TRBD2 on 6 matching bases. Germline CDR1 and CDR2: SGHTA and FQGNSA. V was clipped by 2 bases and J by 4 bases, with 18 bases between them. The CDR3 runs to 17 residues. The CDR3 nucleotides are TGTGCCAGCAGCTTACCCACCCTAGCGAATTCTTACAATGAGCAGTTCTTC. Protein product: CASSLPTLANSYNEQFF.

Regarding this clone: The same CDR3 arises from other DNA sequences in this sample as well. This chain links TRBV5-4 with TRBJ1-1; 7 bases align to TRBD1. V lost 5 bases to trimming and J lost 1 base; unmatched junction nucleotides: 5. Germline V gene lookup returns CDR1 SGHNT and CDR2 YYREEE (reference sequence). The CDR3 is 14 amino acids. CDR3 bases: TGTGCCAGCAGTTTCGACAGGGAGAACACTGAAGCTTTCTTT. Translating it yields CASSFDRENTEAFF.

The chain's CDR3 is CASTLLSGGAEYGYTF. The CDR3 nucleotides read TGTGCCAGCACCCTTCTCTCGGGGGGCGCGGAGTATGGCTACACCTTC. The chain employs TRBV7-2 and TRBJ1-2; weak D call: TRBD1 (6 bases). CDR3 length: 16 amino acids. V was trimmed by 7 bases and J by 5 bases, leaving 23 bases between them. From germline, CDR1 is SGHTA and CDR2 FQGNSA. Full variable domain (remainder filled in from reference TRBV7-2 and TRBJ1-2): GAGVSQSPSNKVTEKGKDVELRCDPISGHTALYWYRQSLGQGLEFLIYFQGNSAPDKSGLPSDRFSAERTGGSVSTLTIQRTQQEDSAVYLCASTLLSGGAEYGYTFGSGTRLTVV.

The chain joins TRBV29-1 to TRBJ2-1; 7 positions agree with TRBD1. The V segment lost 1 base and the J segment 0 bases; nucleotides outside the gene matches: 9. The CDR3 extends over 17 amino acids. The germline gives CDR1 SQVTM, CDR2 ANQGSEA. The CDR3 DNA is TGCAGCGTTGAAGGGGAAGGGACAGCGAGCTCCTACAATGAGCAGTTCTTC. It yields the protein CSVEGEGTASSYNEQFF.

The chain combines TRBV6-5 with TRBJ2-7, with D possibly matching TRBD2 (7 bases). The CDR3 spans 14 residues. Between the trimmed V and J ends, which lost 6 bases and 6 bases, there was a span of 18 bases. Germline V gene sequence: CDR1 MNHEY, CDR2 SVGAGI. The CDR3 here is CASSSSGGLVEQYF. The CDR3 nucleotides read TGTGCCAGCAGCTCCTCCGGGGGGCTGGTCGAGCAGTACTTC.

The CDR3 sequence: CASSPIRQGKSEKLFF. CDR3 DNA: TGTGCCAGCTCACCTATACGACAGGGGAAGAGTGAAAAACTGTTTTTT. The chain carries TRBV18 and TRBJ1-4, with 8 bases identical to TRBD1. Germline-derived CDR1 and CDR2 are KGHSH and LQKENI. The ends lost 3 bases at V and 7 bases at J; junction bases unmatched: 10. This CDR3 region has 16 residues.